These 28 T cell receptor beta chains were sequenced from one sample in a study of Ad26.COV2.S vaccination and SARS-CoV-2 variants. Sequencing used immunoSEQ multiplex PCR; TCRdb keeps in-frame clones, though not all of them. The sample contains 350,000 to 500,000 clones, approximately 92% of which appear only once. Treatment meaning: about 20 received Ad26.COV2.S at low or high dose, single or two shots; several received placebo; per-sample allocation not given. Day 63 following the first vaccine or placebo injection was when the samples were taken. The source material was peripheral blood, sampled in a trial of Ad26.COV2.S vaccine versus placebo. These receptors all come from a person between 18 and 60 years old who received the Ad26.COV2.S COVID-19 vaccine or a placebo.

The rearrangement joins TRBV7-8 to TRBJ2-7; 14 bases map to TRBD2. The CDR3 has 15 residues. The trim removed 4 bases at V and 3 bases at J, leaving 2 bases unmatched. CDR1 and CDR2 (germline): SGHVS, FQNEAQ. DNA for the CDR3: TGTGCCAGCAGCTCGACTAGCGGGAGGGTCTACGAGCAGTACTTC. This encodes CASSSTSGRVYEQYF. Full variable domain (rest looked up from reference TRBV7-8 and TRBJ2-7): GAGVSQSPRYKVAKRGQDVALRCDPISGHVSLFWYQQALGQGPEFLTYFQNEAQLDKSGLPSDRFFAERPEGSVSTLKIQRTQQEDSAVYLCASSSTSGRVYEQYFGPGTRLTVT.

The chain couples TRBV11-2 to TRBJ2-7; TRBD2 matches at 13 bases. This CDR3 is 17 amino acids long. J gave up 5 bases and V 5 bases, and 12 bases lay outside the gene matches. Germline V gene lookup returns CDR1 SGHAT and CDR2 FQNNGV. The CDR3 sequence is CASSRTSGLAGDNEQYF. The DNA of the CDR3 is TGTGCCAGCAGCCGAACCTCCGGACTAGCGGGAGATAACGAGCAGTACTTC.

The chain is built from TRBV7-9 and TRBJ1-6; no clear D gene. The CDR3 covers 12 residues. Trimming shortened V by 1 base and J by 6 bases, and 1 base separated the two germline ends. Germline assignment: CDR1 SEHNR and CDR2 FQNEAQ (reference sequence). The CDR3 DNA is TGTGCCAGCAGCTTAGTTAATTCACCCCTCCACTTT. Protein: CASSLVNSPLHF.

The V and J genes are TRBV19 and TRBJ1-3; D is unclear. The germline gives CDR1 LNHDA, CDR2 SQIVND (reference sequence). Trimming removed 3 bases at V and 0 bases at J, with 9 bases between. The CDR3 is 15 residues long. Written as DNA, the CDR3 is TGTGCCAGTAGTATTTCGGGATTCTCTGGAAACACCATATATTTT. Translating it yields CASSISGFSGNTIYF.

The CDR3 sequence: CSVPLGQGMLNEQFF. CDR3 sequence (DNA): TGCAGCGTCCCCCTGGGACAGGGGATGTTAAATGAGCAGTTCTTC. This chain connects TRBV29-1 to TRBJ2-1; 10 positions match TRBD1. The CDR3 runs 15 residues. CDR1 is SQVTM, CDR2 ANQGSEA, per germline. The V gene end was trimmed by 6 bases and the J gene end by 7 bases; junction bases not matched to a gene: 12.

The rearrangement links TRBV6-5 to TRBJ1-3, with 9 bases aligning to TRBD1. This CDR3 contains 14 residues. Germline V gene lookup returns CDR1 MNHEY and CDR2 SVGAGI. V gave up 4 bases and J gave up 5 bases; unmatched junction bases: 3. CDR3 residues: CASSWGQGRNTIYF. The CDR3 DNA is TGTGCCAGCAGTTGGGGACAGGGACGAAACACCATATATTTT.

With respect to this clone: Other nucleotide sequences in the sample specify the same CDR3. The chain has TRBV7-6 and TRBJ2-7; the match to TRBD1 covers 11 bases. Trimming took 5 bases from V and 2 from J; bases not matched to a gene: 5. In germline, CDR1 is SGHVS, CDR2 FNYEAQ. CDR3 length: 15 residues. CDR3 loop: CASSPGTGGPYEQYF. The DNA of the CDR3 is TGTGCCAGCAGCCCCGGGACAGGGGGTCCCTACGAGCAGTACTTC.

CDR3 in DNA: TGTGCCAGCAGCGATAGTAGGGGCGCCGGGGAGCTGTTTTTT. It specifies CASSDSRGAGELFF. The chain joins TRBV2 to TRBJ2-2, with a weak D call TRBD1 (5 bases). Germline V gives CDR1 SNHLY, CDR2 FYNNEI. This CDR3 is 14 amino acids long. Trimming removed 6 bases from V and 6 bases from J, with 14 bases in between.

The V gene is TRBV29-1, the J gene TRBJ1-1, with 7 bases lining up with TRBD1. With V trimmed by 7 bases and J by 3 bases, 8 bases remained unmatched. The CDR3 is made up of 13 amino acids. Germline lookup yields CDR1 SQVTM and CDR2 ANQGSEA. The DNA for the CDR3 is TGCAGCGCCCAAGGGGGCGGATACACTGAAGCTTTCTTT. This gives the protein CSAQGGGYTEAFF.

This chain uses TRBV7-2 with TRBJ1-5, with D possibly matching TRBD1 (5 bases). Germline CDR1 reads SGHTA; CDR2 reads FQGNSA. Trimming left V 5 bases short and J 8 bases short, with 10 bases between. The CDR3 extends over 12 amino acids. CDR3 DNA sequence: TGTGCCAGCAGCCTACTAGGGGAGCCCCAGCATTTT. It yields the protein CASSLLGEPQHF.

This clone was observed a handful of times. The chain joins TRBV4-3 to TRBJ2-5; possibly TRBD2 for D (6 bases). V lost 0 bases, J lost 0 bases, and 17 bases lay in between. Germline lookup yields CDR1 LGHNA and CDR2 YSLEER. The CDR3 is 18 amino acids. The CDR3 region has the DNA TGCGCCAGCAGCCAAGACCTTTTGACGGCGGGGAACCAAGAGACCCAGTACTTC. Amino acids: CASSQDLLTAGNQETQYF.

The count of this clone is one. The chain couples TRBV7-2 to TRBJ2-1; possible D gene TRBD1, 6 bases. Germline V gene lookup returns CDR1 SGHTA and CDR2 FQGNSA. This CDR3 is 15 amino acids long. Trimming stripped 2 bases from V and 9 bases from J, with 17 bases between. The CDR3 is CASSLTGLASGEQFF. The DNA for the CDR3 is TGTGCCAGCAGCTTAACAGGGTTGGCGTCGGGTGAGCAGTTCTTC.

This rearrangement joins TRBV2 to TRBJ2-1; 7 bases are shared with TRBD2. The CDR3 is 14 amino acids. With V trimmed by 10 bases and J by 8 bases, 14 bases remained unmatched. Germline values: CDR1 SNHLY, CDR2 FYNNEI. This CDR3 reads CATGAGLSVHEQFF. For the CDR3, the DNA is TGTGCCACCGGGGCGGGACTATCGGTCCATGAGCAGTTCTTC.

The V and J genes are TRBV5-4 and TRBJ2-1; 12 bases fit TRBD2. J gave up 8 bases and V 4 bases, and 7 bases lay outside the gene matches. The CDR3 loop spans 15 amino acids. The V gene's germline CDR1 is SGHNT and CDR2 YYREEE (reference sequence). The CDR3 DNA sequence: TGTGCCAGCAGCCCACTAGCGGGAGGCGGAGATGAGCAGTTCTTC. Amino acid sequence: CASSPLAGGGDEQFF.

The chain combines TRBV28 with TRBJ1-4; no clear D gene. The V gene's germline CDR1 is MDHEN and CDR2 SYDVKM. This CDR3 contains 16 residues. Trimming left V 9 bases short and J 5 bases short, with 22 bases between. CDR3 sequence reads: CASTTAATLKNEKLFF. The CDR3 DNA reads TGTGCCAGTACCACAGCAGCCACACTAAAGAATGAAAAACTGTTTTTT.

This clone is a singleton in its sample. The V and J genes are TRBV2 and TRBJ2-7; weak D call: TRBD2 (5 bases). The germline V gene has CDR1 SNHLY and CDR2 FYNNEI. The CDR3 is 14 amino acids. The V end lost 9 bases, the J end lost 5 bases, and 20 bases lay between the germline ends. CDR3 sequence reads: CASFVGVGADEQYF. CDR3 DNA: TGTGCCAGTTTCGTCGGGGTGGGAGCTGACGAGCAGTACTTC.

The J gene is TRBJ2-1, the V gene TRBV6-6, with 8 bases that match TRBD2. Germline loops: CDR1 MNHNY, CDR2 SVGAGI (reference sequence). The length of the CDR3 is 15 residues. The V gene end was trimmed by 0 bases and the J gene end by 8 bases; junction bases not matched to a gene: 6. The CDR3 here is CASSYSSGRGDEQFF. The CDR3 DNA sequence: TGTGCCAGCAGTTACTCCAGCGGGAGAGGGGATGAGCAGTTCTTC.

This chain links TRBV6-5 with TRBJ1-1; D not certain. The CDR3 has 15 amino acids. The V end was cut by 0 bases, the J end by 2 bases, with 10 bases between. Germline CDR1 is MNHEY and CDR2 is SVGAGI. Here the CDR3 reads CASSYSSPQNTEAFF. CDR3 coding DNA: TGTGCCAGCAGTTACTCTTCACCCCAAAACACTGAAGCTTTCTTT.

A single count supports this clone. The V and J genes are TRBV9 and TRBJ2-5, with D possibly matching TRBD2 (6 bases). The CDR3 runs to 15 residues. Germline CDR1 is SGDLS and CDR2 is YYNGEE. Trimming left V 4 bases short and J 5 bases short, with 18 bases between. CDR3 coding DNA: TGTGCCAGCAGCCAGGAGGGATCCCTAGGGGAGACCCAGTACTTC. This translates into CASSQEGSLGETQYF.

V gene TRBV5-6 combines with J gene TRBJ2-5; 8 bases line up with TRBD2. Germline V gene sequence: CDR1 SGHDT, CDR2 YYEEEE. The trim removed 4 bases at V and 6 bases at J, leaving 11 bases unmatched. The CDR3 contains 15 residues. Here the CDR3 reads CASSLRAGGGKTQYF. DNA for the CDR3: TGTGCCAGCAGCCTCCGGGCGGGAGGAGGGAAGACCCAGTACTTC.

The rearrangement links TRBV28 to TRBJ1-4; tentative D call: TRBD1 (5 bases). Per germline, CDR1 MDHEN and CDR2 SYDVKM. The germline V and J ends were trimmed by 5 bases and 8 bases, with 18 bases remaining between them. The CDR3 runs 15 residues. CDR3 loop: CASSLVGQGEEKLFF. CDR3 DNA: TGTGCCAGCAGTCTAGTCGGGCAGGGCGAGGAAAAACTGTTTTTT. The complete variable domain, with remaining parts taken from reference TRBV28 and TRBJ1-4, reads DVKVTQSSRYLVKRTGEKVFLECVQDMDHENMFWYRQDPGLGLRLIYFSYDVKMKEKGDIPEGYSVSREKKERFSLILESASTNQTSMYLCASSLVGQGEEKLFFGSGTQLSVL.

J is TRBJ1-1 and V is TRBV5-5; possibly TRBD1 for D (5 bases). In germline, CDR1 is SGHKS, CDR2 YYEKEE (reference sequence). Trimming cost V 2 bases and J 4 bases, with 9 bases left between them. CDR3 length: 13 residues. The CDR3 region is CASSFGAFTEAFF. For the CDR3, the DNA is TGTGCCAGCAGCTTTGGGGCGTTCACTGAAGCTTTCTTT. Supplemented by reference TRBV5-5 and TRBJ1-1, the full variable domain reads DAGVTQSPTHLIKTRGQQVTLRCSPISGHKSVSWYQQVLGQGPQFIFQYYEKEERGRGNFPDRFSARQFPNYSSELNVNALLLGDSALYLCASSFGAFTEAFFGQGTRLTVV.

The rearrangement uses TRBV7-2 and TRBJ1-5, with TRBD1 matching over 7 bases. This CDR3 has 14 amino acids. Losses at the gene ends were 5 bases for V and 4 bases for J; bases not matched to a gene: 5. Germline V CDR1 and CDR2: SGHTA, FQGNSA. In nucleotides, the CDR3 is TGTGCCAGCAGCAGGCGGACAGGAAATCAGCCCCAGCATTTT. Its translation is CASSRRTGNQPQHF.

Concerning this clone: An end of the junction differs from the germline gene, which may be a read error. V usage is TRBV7-7 and J usage is TRBJ2-2; TRBD1 aligns across 7 bases. The CDR3 covers 18 residues. Germline values: CDR1 SSHAT, CDR2 FNYEAQ (reference sequence). CDR3 in amino acids: CASSPPDGTGVNTGELFF. Here the CDR3 DNA reads TGTGCTAGCAGCCCCCCTGATGGTACAGGGGTTAACACCGGGGAGCTGTTTTTT.

The V gene is TRBV6-2 or TRBV6-3, the J gene TRBJ2-5; D unresolved. CDR1 and CDR2 (germline): MNHEY, SVGEGT. Trimming cost V 4 bases and J 0 bases, with 6 bases left between them. The CDR3 contains 13 residues. The CDR3 is CASSSWYQETQYF. The CDR3 DNA reads TGTGCCAGCAGTTCGTGGTACCAAGAGACCCAGTACTTC.

The chain carries TRBV28 and TRBJ2-3; 11 bases fit TRBD2. This CDR3 has 14 residues. The J segment lost 2 bases and the V segment lost 6 bases, leaving 1 base of the junction unmatched. Germline V CDR1 and CDR2: MDHEN, SYDVKM. The CDR3 reads CASRLAGATDTQYF. CDR3 nucleotide sequence: TGTGCCAGCAGACTAGCGGGGGCCACAGATACGCAGTATTTT.

CDR3 residues: CASSLAGPTDPYEQYF. As DNA, the CDR3 is TGTGCCAGCAGCTTAGCGGGACCCACCGACCCCTACGAGCAGTACTTC. The rearrangement links TRBV7-2 to TRBJ2-7; D is possibly TRBD1 or TRBD2 (5 bases each). This CDR3 has 16 amino acids. V lost 0 bases, J lost 2 bases, and 14 bases lay in between. Germline CDR1 is SGHTA and CDR2 is FQGNSA. Variable domain in full (rest from reference TRBV7-2 and TRBJ2-7): GAGVSQSPSNKVTEKGKDVELRCDPISGHTALYWYRQSLGQGLEFLIYFQGNSAPDKSGLPSDRFSAERTGGSVSTLTIQRTQQEDSAVYLCASSLAGPTDPYEQYFGPGTRLTVT.

The V gene is TRBV4-1, the J gene TRBJ1-5; 7 bases line up with TRBD1. The germline gives CDR1 MGHRA, CDR2 YSYEKL. V gave up 2 bases and J gave up 1 base; unmatched junction bases: 11. CDR3 length: 18 amino acids. CDR3 amino acids: CASSQQDLTGMSNQPQHF. The CDR3 nucleotides read TGCGCCAGCAGCCAACAAGACCTGACAGGGATGAGCAATCAGCCCCAGCATTTT.